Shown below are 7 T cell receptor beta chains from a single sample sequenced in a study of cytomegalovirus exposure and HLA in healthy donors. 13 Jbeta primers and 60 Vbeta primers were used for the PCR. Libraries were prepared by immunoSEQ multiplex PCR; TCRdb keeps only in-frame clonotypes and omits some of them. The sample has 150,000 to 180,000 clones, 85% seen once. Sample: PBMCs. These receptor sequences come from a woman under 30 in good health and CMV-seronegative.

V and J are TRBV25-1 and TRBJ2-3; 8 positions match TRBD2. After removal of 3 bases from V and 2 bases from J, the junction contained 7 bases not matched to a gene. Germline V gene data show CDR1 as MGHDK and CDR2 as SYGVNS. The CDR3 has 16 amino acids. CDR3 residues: CASSDTGGHTTDTQYF. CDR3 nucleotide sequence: TGTGCCAGCAGTGATACGGGGGGGCATACCACAGATACGCAGTATTTT.

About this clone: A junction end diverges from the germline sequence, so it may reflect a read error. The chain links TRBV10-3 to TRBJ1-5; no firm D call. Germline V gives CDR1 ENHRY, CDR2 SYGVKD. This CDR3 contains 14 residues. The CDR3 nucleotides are TGTGGCATCGGTGGAGGTGCGGGCAATCAGCCCCAGCATTTT. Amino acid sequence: CGIGGGAGNQPQHF.

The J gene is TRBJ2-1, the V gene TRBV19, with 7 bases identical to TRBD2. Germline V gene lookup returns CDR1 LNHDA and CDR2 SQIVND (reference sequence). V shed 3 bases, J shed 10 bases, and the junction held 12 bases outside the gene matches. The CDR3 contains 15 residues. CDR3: CASSIEGGPVGEQFF. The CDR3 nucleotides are TGTGCCAGTAGTATTGAGGGAGGGCCAGTGGGGGAGCAGTTCTTC.

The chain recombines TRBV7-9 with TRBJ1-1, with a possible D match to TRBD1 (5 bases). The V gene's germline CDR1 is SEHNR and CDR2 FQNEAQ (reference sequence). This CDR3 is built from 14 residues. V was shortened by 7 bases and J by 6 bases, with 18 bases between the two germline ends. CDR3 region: CASNKGFLFAEAFF. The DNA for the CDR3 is TGTGCCAGCAACAAGGGGTTTCTCTTCGCTGAAGCTTTCTTT.

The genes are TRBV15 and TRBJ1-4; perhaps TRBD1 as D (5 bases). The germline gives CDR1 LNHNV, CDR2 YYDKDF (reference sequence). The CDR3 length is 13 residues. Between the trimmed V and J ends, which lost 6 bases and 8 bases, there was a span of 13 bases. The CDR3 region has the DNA TGTGCCACCAGTCCCAGGGTGCTAGAAAAACTGTTTTTT. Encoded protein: CATSPRVLEKLFF.

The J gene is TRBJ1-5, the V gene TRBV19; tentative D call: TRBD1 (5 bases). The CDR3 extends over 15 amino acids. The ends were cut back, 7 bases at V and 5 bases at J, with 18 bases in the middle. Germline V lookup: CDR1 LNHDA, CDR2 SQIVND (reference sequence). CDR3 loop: CASNPNRFHDQPQHF. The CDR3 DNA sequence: TGTGCCAGTAACCCGAACAGGTTCCATGATCAGCCCCAGCATTTT. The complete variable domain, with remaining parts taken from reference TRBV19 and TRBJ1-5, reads DGGITQSPKYLFRKEGQNVTLSCEQNLNHDAMYWYRQDPGQGLRLIYYSQIVNDFQKGDIAEGYSVSREKKESFPLTVTSAQKNPTAFYLCASNPNRFHDQPQHFGDGTRLSIL.

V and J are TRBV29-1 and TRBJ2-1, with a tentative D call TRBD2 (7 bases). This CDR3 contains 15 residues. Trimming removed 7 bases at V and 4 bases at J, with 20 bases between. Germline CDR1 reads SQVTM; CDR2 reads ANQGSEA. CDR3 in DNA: TGCAGCGCTCAAGGGGGAGGGGGGCTATACAATGAGCAGTTCTTC. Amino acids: CSAQGGGGLYNEQFF.